A single sample is the source of the 20 T cell receptor beta chains below, sequenced in a study of immune evolution from preneoplasia to lung adenocarcinoma. Method: immunoSEQ multiplex PCR; TCRdb's copy keeps in-frame clones and lacks some. The sample lists 8,000 to 10,000 clones; 79% were seen once. What was sequenced was FFPE lung adenocarcinoma in situ tissue. These receptors were collected from an elderly person with lung adenocarcinoma.

The chain couples TRBV7-8 to TRBJ2-5, with unresolved D. CDR1 and CDR2 from the germline V gene are SGHVS and FQNEAQ. V lost 4 bases, J lost 5 bases, and 8 bases lay in between. The CDR3 is 12 amino acids. CDR3 region: CASSSTGETQYF. CDR3 DNA: TGTGCCAGCAGCTCGACTGGGGAGACCCAGTACTTC.

In its sample, this clone was seen a few times. Other nucleotide sequences from this sample produce the same CDR3. The genes are TRBV11-2 and TRBJ2-5; D remains unclear. V dropped 0 bases and J dropped 5 bases, with 13 bases sitting between them. This CDR3 spans 15 amino acids. The V gene's germline CDR1 is SGHAT and CDR2 FQNNGV. CDR3 coding DNA: TGTGCCAGCAGCTTAGAACCGTCTCCGGTGGAGACCCAGTACTTC. The encoded protein is CASSLEPSPVETQYF.

The chain carries TRBV10-2 and TRBJ1-1; 7 nucleotides match TRBD1. The junction had 4 bases not matched to a gene; V was cut back by 7 bases and J by 8 bases. Germline V gives CDR1 WSHSY, CDR2 SAAADI. The CDR3 sequence is 11 residues long. This CDR3 is CASKTGFEAFF. CDR3 coding DNA: TGCGCCAGCAAGACAGGGTTCGAAGCTTTCTTT.

J is TRBJ2-6 and V is TRBV2; D may be TRBD2 (5 bases). The CDR3 is 14 amino acids. The V end was cut by 5 bases, the J end by 2 bases, with 7 bases between. In germline, CDR1 is SNHLY, CDR2 FYNNEI. CDR3 in DNA: TGTGCCAGCAGTCTAGCCCCTGGGGCCAACGTCCTGACTTTC. Protein sequence: CASSLAPGANVLTF. The full variable domain, in which reference TRBV2 and TRBJ2-6 provide the parts outside the CDR3, is EPEVTQTPSHQVTQMGQEVILRCVPISNHLYFYWYRQILGQKVEFLVSFYNNEISEKSEIFDDQFSVERPDGSNFTLKIRSTKLEDSAMYFCASSLAPGANVLTFGAGSRLTVL.

This chain links TRBV13 with TRBJ2-7, with 12 bases aligning to TRBD2. Germline V gives CDR1 PRHDT, CDR2 FYEKMQ (reference sequence). Trimming at V came to 3 bases and at J to 2 bases, leaving 2 bases not matched to a gene. The CDR3 sequence is 15 residues long. The CDR3 bases are TGTGCCAGCAGCTTCCGGACTAGCGGGACCTACGAGCAGTACTTC. This codes for CASSFRTSGTYEQYF.

The gene calls are TRBV15 and TRBJ2-7; D not certain. Germline lookup yields CDR1 LNHNV and CDR2 YYDKDF (reference sequence). The length of the CDR3 is 14 residues. Trimming stripped 0 bases from V and 3 bases from J, with 9 bases between. In nucleotides, the CDR3 is TGTGCCACCAGCAGAGAGCCGACGAGCTACGAGCAGTACTTC. This sequence encodes CATSREPTSYEQYF.

The V and J genes are TRBV28 and TRBJ1-5; 7 bases are a match to TRBD1. This CDR3 has 15 amino acids. Losses at the gene ends were 5 bases for V and 0 bases for J; bases not matched to a gene: 4. Per germline, CDR1 MDHEN and CDR2 SYDVKM. CDR3 protein: CASSDRDGSNQPQHF. The DNA for the CDR3 is TGTGCCAGCAGTGACAGGGATGGTAGCAATCAGCCCCAGCATTTT. Complete variable domain (other parts from reference TRBV28 and TRBJ1-5): DVKVTQSSRYLVKRTGEKVFLECVQDMDHENMFWYRQDPGLGLRLIYFSYDVKMKEKGDIPEGYSVSREKKERFSLILESASTNQTSMYLCASSDRDGSNQPQHFGDGTRLSIL.

The chain is built from TRBV7-2 and TRBJ2-7; D remains ambiguous. Trimming cost V 5 bases and J 2 bases, with 10 bases left between them. The germline V gene has CDR1 SGHTA and CDR2 FQGNSA. The CDR3 has 13 amino acids. The chain's CDR3 is CASSQSSPYEQYF. The CDR3 DNA reads TGTGCCAGCAGCCAAAGCAGCCCCTACGAGCAGTACTTC.

The V call is TRBV11-2, the J call TRBJ2-2, with D hard to call. V lost 7 bases, J lost 7 bases, and 13 bases lay in between. CDR1 and CDR2 from the germline V gene are SGHAT and FQNNGV. This CDR3 is 13 amino acids long. The CDR3 here is CASTYNSGGELFF. The CDR3 DNA follows: TGTGCCAGCACCTATAACTCGGGCGGGGAGCTGTTTTTT.

CDR3 nucleotides: TGTGCCAGCAGCGGAAGCGTTAGCTCCTACGAGCAGTACTTC. It yields the protein CASSGSVSSYEQYF. The chain uses TRBV5-6 and TRBJ2-7; D gene unclear. Germline CDR1 is SGHDT and CDR2 is YYEEEE. There are 14 residues in the CDR3. Trimming took off 4 bases at V and 0 bases at J, with 11 bases between the two ends.

With regard to this clone: One end of the junction fails to match germline, which may point to a read error. Other DNA sequences in the sample encode the same CDR3. The rearrangement uses TRBV4-3 and TRBJ2-3; 11 bases line up with TRBD2. This CDR3 has 15 residues. Germline V gene sequence: CDR1 LGHNA, CDR2 YSLEER. The CDR3 sequence: CASSQRLAGGDTQYF. The DNA for the CDR3 is TGCGCCAGCAGCCAACGGCTAGCGGGGGGCGATACGCAATATTTT.

CDR3 amino acids: CASSPGQGITEAFF. The CDR3 region has the DNA TGTGCCAGCAGCCCCGGACAGGGAATCACTGAAGCTTTCTTT. The V and J genes are TRBV6-6 and TRBJ1-1; the match to TRBD1 covers 8 bases. J gave up 4 bases and V 6 bases, and 7 bases lay outside the gene matches. From germline, CDR1 is MNHNY and CDR2 SVGAGI (reference sequence). The CDR3 totals 14 residues.

This clone was found once. The chain has TRBV28 and TRBJ2-7; D might be TRBD1 (6 bases). Germline CDR1 reads MDHEN; CDR2 reads SYDVKM. V lost 3 bases, J lost 9 bases, and 21 bases lay in between. This CDR3 spans 15 amino acids. This CDR3 reads CASSLGPGHRSGQYF. DNA of the CDR3: TGTGCCAGCAGTTTGGGACCGGGACACCGGTCCGGGCAGTACTTC.

The J gene is TRBJ2-3, the V gene TRBV7-3; D might be TRBD2 (7 bases). This CDR3 is built from 14 residues. The V end lost 5 bases, the J end lost 5 bases, and 14 bases lay between the germline ends. Germline CDR1 SGHTA, CDR2 FQGTGA. CDR3 in amino acids: CASSVGGARDTQYF. In nucleotides, the CDR3 is TGTGCCAGCAGCGTAGGGGGGGCCAGAGATACGCAGTATTTT.

The V gene is TRBV7-2, the J gene TRBJ2-7, with D uncertain. The V gene's germline CDR1 is SGHTA and CDR2 FQGNSA. V shed 8 bases and J shed 0 bases, with 11 bases lying between them. CDR3 length equals 13 residues. CDR3 region: CASGQTLSYEQYF. The CDR3 DNA is TGTGCCAGCGGTCAAACCCTCTCCTACGAGCAGTACTTC.

This clone was seen only a few times. The chain combines TRBV27 with TRBJ1-6; 9 bases match TRBD1. With 6 bases clipped from V and 6 bases from J, the junction kept 9 bases outside the gene matches. This CDR3 spans 16 amino acids. The V gene's germline CDR1 is MNHEY and CDR2 SMNVEV (reference sequence). CDR3 in amino acids: CASRSGTGYFNSPLHF. The CDR3 nucleotides read TGTGCCAGCAGATCCGGGACAGGGTATTTTAATTCACCCCTCCACTTT.

The rearrangement uses TRBV28 and TRBJ1-2; no reliable D call. The CDR3 is 16 residues long. V shed 6 bases and J shed 8 bases, with 25 bases lying between them. The germline V gene encodes CDR1 MDHEN and CDR2 SYDVKM. The CDR3 bases are TGTGCCAGCAGCTACCCTGGGGAGGGCAAAGTATCCGGCTACACCTTC. It encodes CASSYPGEGKVSGYTF.

This chain connects TRBV19 to TRBJ1-5, with D perhaps TRBD1 (6 bases). Germline V gene sequence: CDR1 LNHDA, CDR2 SQIVND (reference sequence). This CDR3 has 15 amino acids. V was pared by 10 bases and J by 2 bases, with 18 bases between. The CDR3 sequence: CATNRDMRGNQPQHF. CDR3 coding DNA: TGTGCCACGAACCGGGACATGAGGGGCAATCAGCCCCAGCATTTT.

By proportion, this clone is large (0.1 to 1%). The chain joins TRBV10-3 to TRBJ1-1; unclear D gene. This CDR3 comprises 13 residues. Germline lookup yields CDR1 ENHRY and CDR2 SYGVKD. V was clipped by 0 bases and J by 1 base, with 3 bases between them. CDR3 residues: CAISESGNTEAFF. DNA for the CDR3: TGTGCCATCAGTGAGTCAGGGAACACTGAAGCTTTCTTT.

This chain uses TRBV18 with TRBJ2-5; 13 positions match TRBD2. Germline V CDR1 and CDR2: KGHSH, LQKENI. This CDR3 has 16 amino acids. V shed 4 bases and J 3 bases; nucleotides not matched to a gene: 5. The CDR3 nucleotides read TGTGCCAGCTCACGCAGGACTAGCGGGGGCAAAGAGACCCAGTACTTC. Its translation is CASSRRTSGGKETQYF.